One sample yielded the 18 T cell receptor beta chains listed below, sequenced in a study of T-cell reconstitution after alpha-beta-depleted transplantation in children. A library of TCRbeta sequences, prepared with unique molecular identifiers, was generated. MiXCR, applied by TCRdb to the PCR reads, yields one record per CDR3 protein. The sample includes under 350,000 distinct CDR3 sequences, approximately 9.8% of them seen just once. Sequencing used PBMCs from the stem cell graft donor, obtained from the stem cell graft. The receptor source for this set is a human donor who donated a stem cell graft to a child with SCID.

This clonotype was counted at least ten times. The chain recombines TRBV11-1 with TRBJ2-2; D is perhaps TRBD1 (5 bases). With 5 bases removed from V and 5 bases from J, the gap between germline ends came to 12 bases. The CDR3 runs 14 residues. The germline V gene encodes CDR1 SGHAT and CDR2 FQDESV (reference sequence). The CDR3 loop is CASSPQRGTGELFF. CDR3 coding DNA: TGTGCCAGCAGCCCGCAAAGGGGAACCGGGGAGCTGTTTTTT.

The chain links TRBV29-1 to TRBJ2-7; possibly TRBD1 for D (6 bases). The V end lost 4 bases, the J end lost 7 bases, and 14 bases lay between the germline ends. The CDR3 runs 12 residues. Germline assignment: CDR1 SQVTM and CDR2 ANQGSEA. DNA of the CDR3: TGCAGCGTTGCAAGGGGGTCGGGAGAGCAGTACTTC. It encodes CSVARGSGEQYF.

The rearrangement links TRBV5-1 to TRBJ2-7; D gene ambiguous. V was clipped by 4 bases and J by 3 bases, with 11 bases between them. The CDR3 has 13 amino acids. Germline CDR1 is SGHRS and CDR2 is YFSETQ. The CDR3 protein is CASSPPHSYEQYF. The CDR3 DNA reads as TGCGCCAGCAGCCCGCCTCACAGCTACGAGCAGTACTTC.

This clonotype came up a few times. This chain joins TRBV10-3 and TRBJ1-5, with a tentative D call TRBD1 (5 bases). V lost 6 bases and J lost 0, with 12 bases in between. The CDR3 totals 15 residues. Germline loops: CDR1 ENHRY, CDR2 SYGVKD. DNA of the CDR3: TGTGCCATCAGCCGGGGGGTAAATAGCAATCAGCCCCAGCATTTT. This encodes CAISRGVNSNQPQHF.

The chain carries TRBV5-1 and TRBJ1-1; D unclear. Looked up from germline, CDR1 is SGHRS and CDR2 is YFSETQ. The CDR3 covers 13 residues. V gave up 0 bases and J gave up 6 bases, with 9 bases separating them. The CDR3 DNA reads TGCGCCAGCAGCTTGGGTAGGATTTCTGAAGCTTTCTTT. Protein sequence: CASSLGRISEAFF.

This clonotype appeared a few times. The chain recombines TRBV20-1 with TRBJ1-1; D ambiguous. There are 13 residues in the CDR3. Germline lookup yields CDR1 DFQATT and CDR2 SNEGSKA (reference sequence). With 6 bases removed from V and 0 bases from J, the gap between germline ends came to 11 bases. The CDR3 region is CSAVGEMNTEAFF. The CDR3, as DNA: TGCAGTGCCGTTGGCGAAATGAACACTGAAGCTTTCTTT.

This chain uses TRBV10-3 with TRBJ1-5; a weak D match, TRBD1 (5 bases). Germline lookup yields CDR1 ENHRY and CDR2 SYGVKD. The CDR3 is 13 amino acids. Trimming took 4 bases from V and 7 from J, leaving 11 bases between them. The chain's CDR3 is CAISVGDRQPQHF. CDR3 DNA: TGTGCCATCAGTGTGGGGGACCGACAGCCCCAGCATTTT.

V is TRBV10-3 and J is TRBJ2-3, with 7 nucleotides matching TRBD1. CDR1 ENHRY and CDR2 SYGVKD come from the germline V gene. The V and J ends lost 2 bases and 2 bases, in that order; junction bases with no gene match: 4. The length of the CDR3 is 15 residues. The CDR3 bases are TGTGCCATCAGTGAGCGGGACAGATACACAGATACGCAGTATTTT. This sequence encodes CAISERDRYTDTQYF.

This clonotype has just a few counts. The junction departs from the called germline gene at one end, perhaps through a read error. V is TRBV20-1 and J is TRBJ1-3; D remains ambiguous. Germline values: CDR1 DFQATT, CDR2 SNEGSKA (reference sequence). CDR3 length: 15 amino acids. CDR3 amino acids: CSARVQEDSGNTIYF. The DNA of the CDR3 is TGCAGTGCCAGAGTTCAGGAGGACTCTGGAAACACCATATATTTT.

This clonotype came up many times. V is TRBV18 and J is TRBJ2-1; D is uncertain. The germline gives CDR1 KGHSH, CDR2 LQKENI. Trimming removed 4 bases at V and 9 bases at J, with 10 bases between. This CDR3 has 12 residues. The CDR3 reads CASSQRSTEQFF. As DNA, the CDR3 is TGTGCCAGCTCACAGAGGTCGACTGAGCAGTTCTTC.

Turning to this clonotype: Being one base from a much bigger clone, this may be a read error. The chain joins TRBV4-1 to TRBJ1-2, with D perhaps TRBD1 (5 bases). The CDR3 contains 13 residues. The germline CDR1 and CDR2 sequences are MGHRA and YSYEKL. This CDR3 is CASSPATVYVYTF. CDR3 in DNA: TGCGCCAGCAGCCCCGCGACAGTCTATGTCTACACCTTC.

This clonotype was seen a few times. The chain couples TRBV4-1 to TRBJ1-2; D not certain. With 0 bases removed from V and 8 bases from J, the gap between germline ends came to 19 bases. The germline CDR1 and CDR2 sequences are MGHRA and YSYEKL. The CDR3 length is 16 residues. The CDR3 sequence is CASSQDMAWEQDGYTF. Here the CDR3 DNA reads TGCGCCAGCAGCCAAGACATGGCCTGGGAGCAGGACGGCTACACCTTC.

The gene calls are TRBV6-1 and TRBJ1-1; TRBD1 is a possible D gene (6 bases). There are 13 residues in the CDR3. Trimming pared 4 bases from V and 0 bases from J, leaving 6 bases between. Germline V CDR1 and CDR2: MNHNS, SASEGT. The DNA for the CDR3 is TGTGCCAGCAGTGGGACAGTGAACACTGAAGCTTTCTTT. This translates into CASSGTVNTEAFF.

This clonotype occurred a few times. This rearrangement joins TRBV5-1 to TRBJ1-1; the D gene is possibly TRBD1 (5 bases). Trimming took 6 bases from V and 0 from J, leaving 9 bases between them. This CDR3 region has 13 residues. CDR1 and CDR2 from the germline V gene are SGHRS and YFSETQ. The CDR3 DNA reads as TGCGCCAGCAAGACAGCCATGAACACTGAAGCTTTCTTT. This codes for CASKTAMNTEAFF.

The sample holds a few counts of this clonotype. The V call is TRBV12-3 or TRBV12-4, the J call TRBJ2-3; tentative D call: TRBD2 (5 bases). CDR3 length: 12 amino acids. The V and J ends lost 6 bases and 14 bases respectively, with 18 bases between them. The CDR3 coding sequence is TGTGCCAGCAGCACCTTCGGCGGCCGGGGGTATTTT. This encodes CASSTFGGRGYF.

This clonotype was recorded many times. This sequence joins TRBV7-3 and TRBJ2-1, with D unresolved. Germline CDR1 SGHTA, CDR2 FQGTGA. The CDR3 runs 15 residues. Trimming took 4 bases from V and 7 from J, leaving 17 bases between them. CDR3 bases: TGTGCCAGCAGCTCCGGCCTGGGCATCGGGAATGAGCAGTTCTTC. Translating gives CASSSGLGIGNEQFF.

This clonotype was observed a handful of times. V usage is TRBV15 and J usage is TRBJ1-2; tentative D call: TRBD1 (5 bases). The CDR3 loop spans 15 amino acids. V gave up 1 base and J gave up 8 bases, with 17 bases separating them. Germline V gives CDR1 LNHNV, CDR2 YYDKDF (reference sequence). CDR3 loop: CATSRGGGAAVGYTF. CDR3 DNA sequence: TGTGCCACCAGCAGAGGGGGAGGGGCAGCTGTGGGCTACACCTTC.

This clonotype was seen repeatedly, ten times or more. The chain couples TRBV29-1 to TRBJ2-3; 7 bases agree with TRBD2. Trimming removed 6 bases from V and 0 bases from J; junction bases left unmatched: 0. The CDR3 is made up of 12 amino acids. Germline V gene data show CDR1 as SQVTM and CDR2 as ANQGSEA. The CDR3 region has the DNA TGCAGCGTGGGGGGGAGCACAGATACGCAGTATTTT. It yields the protein CSVGGSTDTQYF.